In its sample, the clone carrying this TCR beta chain was seen many times. Each CDR3 protein is one row after TCRdb ran MiXCR on the 5' RACE reads. Of 110,000 or so distinct CDR3 sequences in the sample, 7.2% are singletons; the top ten hold roughly 2.8%. This specimen belongs to a study of T cells after yellow fever vaccination. Source: CD4+ T cells sorted from PBMCs, taken roughly seven weeks after the first yellow fever vaccination. The TCR comes from a man aged 18 to 29 who received the YFV17D yellow fever vaccine.

This CDR3 is CSARHGQGNTEAFF. CDR3 sequence (DNA): TGCAGTGCCCGACATGGACAGGGGAACACTGAAGCTTTCTTT. V and J are TRBV20-1 and TRBJ1-1, with 8 bases matching TRBD1. CDR3 length: 14 amino acids. Germline assignment: CDR1 DFQATT and CDR2 SNEGSKA (reference sequence). V was pared by 6 bases and J by 1 base, with 7 bases of the junction left unmatched.